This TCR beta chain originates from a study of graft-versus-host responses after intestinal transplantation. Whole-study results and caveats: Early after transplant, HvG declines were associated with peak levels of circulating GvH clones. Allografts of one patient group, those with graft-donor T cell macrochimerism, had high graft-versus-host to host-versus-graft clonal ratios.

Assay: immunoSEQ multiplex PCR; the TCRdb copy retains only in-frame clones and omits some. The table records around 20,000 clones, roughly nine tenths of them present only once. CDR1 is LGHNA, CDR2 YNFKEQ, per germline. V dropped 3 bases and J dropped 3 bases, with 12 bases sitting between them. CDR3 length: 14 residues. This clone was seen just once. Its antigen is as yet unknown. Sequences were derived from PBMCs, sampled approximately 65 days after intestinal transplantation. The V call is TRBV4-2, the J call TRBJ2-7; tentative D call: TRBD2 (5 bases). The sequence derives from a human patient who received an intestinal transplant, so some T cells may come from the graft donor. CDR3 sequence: CASSHPGLNYEQYF. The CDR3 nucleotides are TGTGCCAGCAGCCATCCGGGATTAAACTACGAGCAGTACTTC.